The 4 T cell receptor beta chains reported below all come from one sample, sequenced in a study of Ad26.COV2.S vaccination and SARS-CoV-2 variants. Regarding treatment: some 19 received Ad26.COV2.S at low or high dose, single or two shots; 5 received placebo; per-sample allocation not given. Repertoires come from day 63 after the first vaccine or placebo injection. Method: immunoSEQ multiplex PCR; TCRdb's copy keeps in-frame clones and lacks some. The table has 300,000 to 350,000 clones, approximately 86% seen once; the top ten hold 9.5% to 12%. The specimen comprised peripheral blood, sampled in a trial of Ad26.COV2.S vaccine versus placebo. The receptors were gathered from a person aged 18-65 years who received the Ad26.COV2.S COVID-19 vaccine or a placebo.

The chain links TRBV9 to TRBJ2-1, with 7 bases identical to TRBD2. J lost 0 bases, V lost 2 bases, and 2 bases had no gene match. The CDR3 length is 15 residues. CDR1 SGDLS and CDR2 YYNGEE come from the germline V gene. The DNA for the CDR3 is TGTGCCAGCAGCGTCTTAGCGGGCTCCTACAATGAGCAGTTCTTC. It encodes CASSVLAGSYNEQFF.

V gene TRBV5-1 combines with J gene TRBJ2-1, with 13 nucleotides matching TRBD2. After removal of 4 bases from V and 7 bases from J, the junction contained 8 bases not matched to a gene. Per germline, CDR1 SGHRS and CDR2 YFSETQ. CDR3 size: 16 residues. The CDR3 DNA follows: TGCGCCAGCAGCCTTCGGACTAGCGGGAGTGGAAATGAGCAGTTCTTC. Its protein is CASSLRTSGSGNEQFF.

The rearrangement links TRBV7-2 to TRBJ2-3; 9 bases are a match to TRBD2. The CDR3 runs to 16 residues. V shed 6 bases and J 5 bases; nucleotides not matched to a gene: 12. Per germline, CDR1 SGHTA and CDR2 FQGNSA. Here the CDR3 reads CASRGGGTSYGDTQYF. CDR3 nucleotide sequence: TGTGCCAGCAGGGGTGGCGGGACTAGCTACGGAGATACGCAGTATTTT.

The CDR3 loop reads CASSLGTGYGELFF. CDR3 DNA: TGTGCCAGCAGTTTAGGGACAGGGTACGGGGAGCTGTTTTTT. The rearrangement uses TRBV27 and TRBJ2-2; 9 bases match TRBD1. The CDR3 length is 14 residues. V was clipped by 2 bases and J by 7 bases; unmatched bases: 2. Germline V gives CDR1 MNHEY, CDR2 SMNVEV (reference sequence).